Included here is one T cell receptor beta chain sequence, with context. This CDR3 contains 14 residues. The ends were cut back, 5 bases at V and 6 bases at J, with 15 bases in the middle. Germline CDR1 reads SGHNT; CDR2 reads YENEEA. This sample was taken from a study of blood T cell repertoires in COVID-19. Study details: Acute and convalescent COVID-19 samples came from the United States, Italy and Spain. T cells, B-cell-depleted T cells, or PBMCs provided the cDNA or gDNA that served as material.

In the original workflow: Reference gene primers were amplified, and this amplification served to estimate nucleated cell counts. Clones were read by immunoSEQ multiplex PCR, and TCRdb kept only the in-frame ones, dropping some. V, J and clone size were drawn from that table, and D and trimming were deduced from the DNA. Of roughly 74,000 clones listed, around nine tenths are singletons. The chain couples TRBV11-3 to TRBJ2-3; D not resolved. The sample taken for sequencing was peripheral blood. The receptor's source is a man aged 70-80 years with active or convalescent COVID-19. The CDR3 region is CASSTQPKWDTQYF. In nucleotides, the CDR3 is TGTGCCAGCAGCACACAGCCGAAATGGGATACGCAGTATTTT.